The 4 T cell receptor beta chains presented below share a single source sample, sequenced in a study of T-cell memory formation after mild COVID-19. MiXCR, applied by TCRdb to the 5' RACE reads, yields one record per CDR3 protein. The profile shows roughly 150,000 distinct CDR3 sequences, less than 25% of them singletons. The sequenced sample consisted of PBMCs or a T cell subset sorted from them (not recorded which). The source of these receptors is an adult woman who had mild COVID-19 (a few samples of this study predate the infection). Cell type and time point are not known.

This clonotype was found a few times. DNA of the CDR3: TGTGCCAGCATCGGACAGGGGAACACTGAAGCTTTCTTT. Translation: CASIGQGNTEAFF. This chain links TRBV11-2 with TRBJ1-1, with 8 nucleotides matching TRBD1. Germline trimming cut 7 bases from V and 1 base from J; bases unmatched to any gene: 2. Germline CDR1 SGHAT, CDR2 FQNNGV. The CDR3 contains 13 residues.

The sample holds a few counts of this clonotype. The CDR3 is CASSARGLAGGSYEQYF. CDR3 sequence (DNA): TGTGCCAGCAGCGCAAGGGGACTAGCGGGAGGAAGCTACGAGCAGTACTTC. This chain uses TRBV11-3 with TRBJ2-7; 15 positions agree with TRBD2. CDR1 and CDR2 (germline): SGHNT, YENEEA. The CDR3 runs 17 residues. V was pared by 5 bases and J by 3 bases, with 8 bases of the junction left unmatched.

This clonotype was detected a few times. This chain connects TRBV27 to TRBJ2-3; perhaps TRBD2 as D (6 bases). The CDR3 consists of 18 residues. Germline V gene lookup returns CDR1 MNHEY and CDR2 SMNVEV (reference sequence). V lost 6 bases and J lost 0, with 22 bases in between. The CDR3 sequence is CASRTRLGEYTSTDTQYF. In DNA, the CDR3 is TGTGCCAGCAGAACCCGACTAGGGGAGTATACTAGCACAGATACGCAGTATTTT.

This chain connects TRBV20-1 to TRBJ2-5; D gene uncertain. The CDR3 extends over 13 amino acids. Trimming stripped 1 base from V and 7 bases from J, with 13 bases between. Germline assignment: CDR1 DFQATT and CDR2 SNEGSKA (reference sequence). The CDR3 DNA sequence: TGCAGTGCTAGAGGGGCCGGGCTGGCGACCCAGTACTTC. Protein product: CSARGAGLATQYF.